A selection of T cell receptor beta chains follows, all from one sample in a study of vaccination effects on CD4 cells after COVID-19. Profiled with immunoSEQ multiplex PCR; TCRdb holds only in-frame clones, not every one. The data contain some 40,000 clones, about 78% of them seen just once; the ten biggest clones take up about a sixth. For these receptors, no antigen is known. Sequencing used CD4+ T cells from PBMCs cultured with HCoV-NL63 spike peptides, obtained before COVID-19 vaccination. These receptors were taken from a human donor who had a prior SARS-CoV-2 infection. CDR3s leave out the opening cysteine and the closing phenylalanine or tryptophan.

j_call: TRBJ1-1; v_call: TRBV11-1; cdr3_aa: ASSLRHLGAEAF
j_call: TRBJ2-7; v_call: TRBV6-2/TRBV6-3; cdr3_aa: ASSYFIGVNDYEQY
j_call: TRBJ1-2; v_call: TRBV5-6; cdr3_aa: ASSVLSLGYT
j_call: TRBJ1-6; v_call: TRBV7-6; cdr3_aa: ASSLGVRGDVNSPLH
j_call: TRBJ2-7; v_call: TRBV2; cdr3_aa: ASSDLGGAEQY
j_call: TRBJ1-5; v_call: TRBV9; cdr3_aa: ASSVGGGGNQPQH
j_call: TRBJ2-2; v_call: TRBV7-3; cdr3_aa: ASSLRGGANTGELF
j_call: TRBJ2-5; v_call: TRBV7-3; cdr3_aa: ASSLSLGETQY
j_call: TRBJ2-1; v_call: TRBV27; cdr3_aa: ASSLGLAGAYNEQF
j_call: TRBJ1-3; v_call: TRBV12-5; cdr3_aa: ASGLPRGGVGNTIY
j_call: TRBJ1-3; v_call: TRBV11-3; cdr3_aa: ASSLDPGNTIY
j_call: TRBJ2-7; v_call: TRBV18; cdr3_aa: ASSPGTGREEQY
j_call: TRBJ1-3; v_call: TRBV5-6; cdr3_aa: ASSTDPRFSGNTIY
j_call: TRBJ1-3; v_call: TRBV5-1; cdr3_aa: ASSQDISGNTIY
j_call: TRBJ2-7; v_call: TRBV7-2; cdr3_aa: ASSHGTRGYEQY
j_call: TRBJ1-1; v_call: TRBV12-5; cdr3_aa: ASGPPTGPNTEAF
j_call: TRBJ2-3; v_call: TRBV5-5; cdr3_aa: ASSSRTDTQY
j_call: TRBJ2-5; v_call: TRBV7-2; cdr3_aa: ASSFGVAGKETQY
j_call: TRBJ2-5; v_call: TRBV6-5; cdr3_aa: ASSYFYGAETQY
j_call: TRBJ1-2; v_call: TRBV3-1/TRBV3-2; cdr3_aa: ASSQGGGWGYGYT
j_call: TRBJ2-1; v_call: TRBV21-1; cdr3_aa: ASSKDGTVSKENNEQF
j_call: TRBJ2-3; v_call: TRBV11-2; cdr3_aa: ASSRGLAGGHTDTQY
j_call: TRBJ2-7; v_call: TRBV19; cdr3_aa: ASSRDRNYEQY
j_call: TRBJ2-7; v_call: TRBV11-3; cdr3_aa: ASSQTSGTYEQY
j_call: TRBJ1-3; v_call: TRBV7-7; cdr3_aa: ASSRSTGVGNTIY
j_call: TRBJ2-1; v_call: TRBV7-6; cdr3_aa: ASSLAASGDNEQF
j_call: TRBJ2-7; v_call: TRBV11-3; cdr3_aa: ASSLGQSSYEQY
j_call: TRBJ2-5; v_call: TRBV2; cdr3_aa: ASRPLARIQETQY
j_call: TRBJ2-5; v_call: TRBV11-2; cdr3_aa: ASSLGVGGGVGETQY
j_call: TRBJ1-4; v_call: TRBV19; cdr3_aa: ASSLMGATNEKLF
j_call: TRBJ2-1; v_call: TRBV7-9; cdr3_aa: ASTSYQGGGIYNEQF
j_call: TRBJ1-4; v_call: TRBV18; cdr3_aa: ASSYGQGWNEKLF
j_call: TRBJ2-3; v_call: TRBV19; cdr3_aa: ASSPLVASAPDTQY
j_call: TRBJ2-3; v_call: TRBV9; cdr3_aa: ASSGKGTPRTDTQY
j_call: TRBJ1-5; v_call: TRBV12-5; cdr3_aa: ASGLVRRQPQH